This is a list of T cell receptor beta chains from one sample in a study of blood T cells in healthy people across ages. Via MiXCR, TCRdb re-called the 5' RACE reads, giving one row per CDR3 protein. The sample includes roughly 800,000 distinct CDR3 sequences, around 25% of them seen just once. These data were also reused for a study on T cells of mothers and their children.

The sample comprised blood. These receptors were taken from a boy aged 5-17 years in good health. The CDR3 runs from the conserved cysteine through the conserved F or W. The D gene is left open where the match is weak. The size entry is marked missing in some rows and otherwise reads once, few, many or a size class.

J: TRBJ2-2; size: once; V: TRBV6-1; D: -; length: 14; CDR3: CASSVQGGPGELFF; DNA: TGTGCCAGCAGTGTACAGGGCGGACCCGGGGAGCTGTTTTTT
J: TRBJ2-2; size: -; V: TRBV6-2/TRBV6-3; D: -; length: 13; CDR3: CASRARGTGELFF; DNA: TGTGCCAGCAGAGCCAGGGGTACCGGGGAGCTGTTTTTT
J: TRBJ2-3; size: few; V: TRBV7-2; D: TRBD2; length: 14; CDR3: CAIIAGGPADTQYF; DNA: TGTGCCATTATAGCGGGGGGGCCCGCAGATACGCAGTATTTT
J: TRBJ2-3; size: -; V: TRBV28; D: TRBD2; length: 19; CDR3: CASSFLAGGLPITTDTQYF; DNA: TGTGCCAGCAGTTTTCTGGCGGGAGGGTTGCCGATAACCACAGATACGCAGTATTTT
J: TRBJ2-7; size: -; V: TRBV6-5; D: TRBD1; length: 17; CDR3: CASSLFSGTGSSYEQYF; DNA: TGTGCCAGCAGTTTGTTCTCCGGGACAGGAAGCTCCTACGAGCAGTACTTC
J: TRBJ2-7; size: few; V: TRBV6-6; D: TRBD2; length: 15; CDR3: CASSYQTSGRDEQYF; DNA: TGTGCCAGCAGTTATCAGACTAGCGGGAGGGACGAGCAGTACTTC
J: TRBJ2-3; size: many; V: TRBV7-2; D: -; length: 13; CDR3: CASSSDRPDTQYF; DNA: TGTGCCAGCAGCTCCGACAGGCCAGATACGCAGTATTTT
J: TRBJ1-2; size: once; V: TRBV29-1; D: -; length: 13; CDR3: CSVAQETNYGYTF; DNA: TGCAGCGTTGCCCAGGAAACTAACTATGGCTACACCTTC
J: TRBJ2-7; size: few; V: TRBV4-3; D: -; length: 17; CDR3: CASSQDVGRDEHYEQYF; DNA: TGCGCCAGCAGCCAAGATGTTGGGCGGGACGAGCACTACGAGCAGTACTTC
J: TRBJ2-3; size: few; V: TRBV12-3/TRBV12-4; D: -; length: 15; CDR3: CASSGGESSTDTQYF; DNA: TGTGCCAGCAGCGGGGGTGAATCTAGCACAGATACGCAGTATTTT
J: TRBJ2-1; size: -; V: TRBV29-1; D: TRBD2; length: 13; CDR3: CSVGSGDYNEQFF; DNA: TGCAGCGTTGGTAGCGGGGACTACAATGAGCAGTTCTTC
J: TRBJ2-5; size: -; V: TRBV29-1; D: TRBD1; length: 15; CDR3: CSVRGLAGAPETQYF; DNA: TGCAGCGTTAGGGGGCTAGCTGGGGCCCCAGAGACCCAGTACTTC
J: TRBJ1-2; size: -; V: TRBV5-1; D: TRBD1; length: 13; CDR3: CASSLQGAPGYTF; DNA: TGCGCCAGCAGCTTGCAGGGGGCGCCTGGCTACACCTTC
J: TRBJ1-2; size: few; V: TRBV5-6; D: -; length: 15; CDR3: CASSDERTPLGGYTF; DNA: TGTGCCAGCAGCGATGAAAGGACCCCTCTCGGAGGCTACACCTTC
J: TRBJ2-2; size: -; V: TRBV7-9; D: TRBD2; length: 18; CDR3: CASSLPTLAGVDTGELFF; DNA: TGTGCCAGCAGCTTGCCCACATTAGCGGGAGTGGATACCGGGGAGCTGTTTTTT
J: TRBJ1-1; size: few; V: TRBV12-5; D: -; length: 13; CDR3: CASGTDRWTEAFF; DNA: TGTGCTAGTGGCACAGACCGGTGGACTGAAGCTTTCTTT
J: TRBJ1-4; size: few; V: TRBV3-1; D: TRBD1; length: 17; CDR3: CASSQLLGQGSNEKLFF; DNA: TGTGCCAGCAGCCAGCTGCTGGGACAGGGTAGTAATGAAAAACTGTTTTTT
J: TRBJ2-1; size: -; V: TRBV5-5; D: -; length: 15; CDR3: CASSSMVGGRNEQFF; DNA: TGTGCCAGCAGCTCAATGGTCGGGGGGCGGAATGAGCAGTTCTTC
J: TRBJ1-1; size: few; V: TRBV12-3/TRBV12-4; D: -; length: 13; CDR3: CASSEPLNTEAFF; DNA: TGTGCCAGCAGTGAGCCTTTGAACACTGAAGCTTTCTTT
J: TRBJ1-3; size: -; V: TRBV5-1; D: -; length: 16; CDR3: CASSLEGLRNGNTIYF; DNA: TGCGCCAGCAGCTTGGAGGGACTGAGGAATGGAAACACCATATATTTT
J: TRBJ2-2; size: few; V: TRBV15; D: -; length: 15; CDR3: CATRSGEVNTGELFF; DNA: TGTGCCACCCGTTCGGGGGAAGTGAACACCGGGGAGCTGTTTTTT
J: TRBJ1-5; size: -; V: TRBV6-6; D: -; length: 17; CDR3: CASSYSVGHYSNQPQHF; DNA: TGTGCCAGCAGTTACTCGGTAGGACACTATAGCAATCAGCCCCAGCATTTT
J: TRBJ2-2; size: few; V: TRBV7-3; D: -; length: 15; CDR3: CASSLIDGTAGELFF; DNA: TGTGCCAGCAGCTTAATTGACGGGACTGCCGGGGAGCTGTTTTTT
J: TRBJ1-2; size: -; V: TRBV14; D: -; length: 13; CDR3: CASSPLRGRGYTF; DNA: TGTGCCAGCAGCCCCCTCAGAGGGCGAGGCTACACCTTC
J: TRBJ2-3; size: -; V: TRBV5-1; D: -; length: 15; CDR3: CASSLAAPVPDTQYF; DNA: TGCGCCAGCAGCTTGGCTGCGCCGGTCCCAGATACGCAGTATTTT
J: TRBJ1-2; size: -; V: TRBV21-1; D: -; length: 14; CDR3: CASSQEDRNYGYTF; DNA: TGTGCCAGCAGCCAGGAGGACAGGAACTATGGCTACACCTTC
J: TRBJ2-7; size: -; V: TRBV20-1; D: -; length: 13; CDR3: CSARVVFVHEQYF; DNA: TGCAGTGCTAGAGTTGTCTTCGTACACGAGCAGTACTTC
J: TRBJ1-3; size: many; V: TRBV12-3/TRBV12-4; D: TRBD1; length: 16; CDR3: CASSLALTGGGNTIYF; DNA: TGTGCCAGCAGTTTAGCGCTAACAGGGGGCGGAAACACCATATATTTT
J: TRBJ1-2; size: few; V: TRBV29-1; D: -; length: 14; CDR3: CSVAPGGVNYGYTF; DNA: TGCAGCGTGGCCCCGGGAGGGGTCAACTATGGCTACACCTTC
J: TRBJ2-1; size: -; V: TRBV9; D: TRBD2; length: 18; CDR3: CASSAIAGGLSSYNEQFF; DNA: TGTGCCAGCAGCGCAATAGCGGGGGGCTTGAGCTCCTACAATGAGCAGTTCTTC
J: TRBJ2-7; size: few; V: TRBV20-1; D: TRBD1; length: 14; CDR3: CSARDRDSAYEQYF; DNA: TGCAGTGCTAGAGACCGGGACAGTGCCTACGAGCAGTACTTC
J: TRBJ2-5; size: -; V: TRBV2; D: -; length: 15; CDR3: CASSTHPGLQETQYF; DNA: TGTGCCAGCAGTACGCATCCAGGTTTACAAGAGACCCAGTACTTC
J: TRBJ2-1; size: few; V: TRBV29-1; D: TRBD1; length: 13; CDR3: CSVVGTAYNEQFF; DNA: TGCAGCGTTGTAGGGACAGCCTACAATGAGCAGTTCTTC
J: TRBJ2-5; size: -; V: TRBV7-8; D: -; length: 13; CDR3: CASSFGVEETQYF; DNA: TGTGCCAGCAGCTTCGGGGTCGAGGAGACCCAGTACTTC
J: TRBJ2-5; size: -; V: TRBV7-2; D: TRBD2; length: 17; CDR3: CASSLGPSGGAIETQYF; DNA: TGTGCCAGCAGCTTAGGGCCCAGCGGGGGGGCCATTGAGACCCAGTACTTC
J: TRBJ1-5; size: -; V: TRBV7-2; D: -; length: 15; CDR3: CASSLVVGTDQPQHF; DNA: TGTGCCAGCAGCTTAGTAGTGGGGACGGATCAGCCCCAGCATTTT
J: TRBJ1-4; size: -; V: TRBV4-1; D: -; length: 13; CDR3: CASSPHAGKELFF; DNA: TGCGCCAGCAGCCCTCATGCAGGGAAAGAACTGTTTTTT
J: TRBJ2-3; size: -; V: TRBV10-3; D: TRBD2; length: 14; CDR3: CAISASGSTDTQYF; DNA: TGTGCCATCAGTGCTAGCGGGAGCACAGATACGCAGTATTTT
J: TRBJ2-7; size: -; V: TRBV27; D: -; length: 15; CDR3: CASVSLSQGPYEQYF; DNA: TGTGCCAGCGTTAGTTTATCACAGGGCCCCTACGAGCAGTACTTC
J: TRBJ2-7; size: few; V: TRBV11-2; D: TRBD1; length: 14; CDR3: CASSTQTGGYEQYF; DNA: TGTGCCAGCAGCACACAGACAGGGGGCTACGAGCAGTACTTC
J: TRBJ2-7; size: -; V: TRBV29-1; D: TRBD1; length: 16; CDR3: CSVYGTSGQASYEQYF; DNA: TGCAGCGTGTATGGAACGTCCGGACAGGCGTCCTACGAGCAGTACTTC
J: TRBJ2-2; size: few; V: TRBV24-1; D: -; length: 14; CDR3: CATSELSSTGELFF; DNA: TGTGCCACCAGTGAGCTAAGCTCCACCGGGGAGCTGTTTTTT
J: TRBJ1-3; size: -; V: TRBV2; D: -; length: 16; CDR3: CASTANRGNSGNTIYF; DNA: TGTGCCAGCACAGCAAACCGGGGGAACTCTGGAAACACCATATATTTT
J: TRBJ1-4; size: few; V: TRBV12-3/TRBV12-4; D: -; length: 14; CDR3: CASTSGLLNEKLFF; DNA: TGTGCCAGCACTTCCGGACTCCTAAATGAAAAACTGTTTTTT
J: TRBJ2-3; size: -; V: TRBV6-6; D: TRBD1; length: 16; CDR3: CASSYEGASTEDTQYF; DNA: TGTGCCAGCAGTTATGAGGGGGCTTCCACAGAGGATACGCAGTATTTT
J: TRBJ2-5; size: -; V: TRBV29-1; D: -; length: 12; CDR3: CSVGFYSETQYF; DNA: TGCAGCGTTGGATTTTACTCGGAGACCCAGTACTTC
J: TRBJ1-5; size: -; V: TRBV7-9; D: -; length: 12; CDR3: CASSPGPGPQHF; DNA: TGTGCCAGCAGCCCTGGCCCGGGGCCCCAGCATTTT
J: TRBJ1-1; size: -; V: TRBV7-9; D: -; length: 14; CDR3: CASSLESTNTEALF; DNA: TGTGCCAGCAGCTTAGAGTCGACGAACACTGAAGCTCTCTTT
J: TRBJ1-6; size: -; V: TRBV11-2; D: -; length: 15; CDR3: CASSLDGGYNSPLHF; DNA: TGTGCCAGCAGCTTAGATGGCGGGTATAATTCACCCCTCCACTTT
J: TRBJ2-5; size: few; V: TRBV7-9; D: TRBD2; length: 15; CDR3: CASSSTSGKVETQYF; DNA: TGTGCCAGCAGCTCGACTAGCGGGAAGGTGGAGACCCAGTACTTC